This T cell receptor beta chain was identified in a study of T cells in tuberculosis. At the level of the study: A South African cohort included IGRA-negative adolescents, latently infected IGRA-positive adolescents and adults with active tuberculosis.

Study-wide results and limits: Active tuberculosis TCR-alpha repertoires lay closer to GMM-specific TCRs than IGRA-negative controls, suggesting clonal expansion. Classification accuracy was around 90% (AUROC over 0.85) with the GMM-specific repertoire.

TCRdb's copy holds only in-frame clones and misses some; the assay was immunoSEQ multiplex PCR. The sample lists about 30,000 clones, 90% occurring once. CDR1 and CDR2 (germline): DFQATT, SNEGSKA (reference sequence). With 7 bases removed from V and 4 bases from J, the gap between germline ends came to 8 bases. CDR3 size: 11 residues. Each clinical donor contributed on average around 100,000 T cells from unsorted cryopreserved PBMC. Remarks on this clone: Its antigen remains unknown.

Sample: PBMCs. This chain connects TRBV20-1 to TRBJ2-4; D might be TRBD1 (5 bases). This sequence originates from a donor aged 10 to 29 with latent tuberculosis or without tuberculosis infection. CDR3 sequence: CSGAGKNIQYF. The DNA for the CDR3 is TGCAGTGGGGCAGGGAAAAACATTCAGTACTTC.